This T cell receptor (beta chain) was recovered during a study of PD-1 blockade in classical Hodgkin lymphoma. About the study: Patients had nivolumab dosed at 3 mg/kg, delivered intravenously every 2 weeks. Notes on the study in general: There remain no defined causes for the repertoire differences, which possibly reflect disease activity or prior therapy. Patients with a complete response exhibited baseline diversity comparable to newly diagnosed patients. With CD4+ cells, TCR diversity rose significantly by C4D1, but not with CD8+ cells.

Only a few counts were recorded for this clone. Its antigen is as yet unknown. Relapses following autologous stem cell transplantation were seen in all patients, with brentuximab vedotin exposure varying. Using immunoSEQ multiplex PCR, the repertoire was profiled, and TCRdb retains in-frame clones only, with some absent. Here the sample spans several thousand clones, more than 70% being singletons. Germline V gene lookup returns CDR1 SEHNR and CDR2 FQNEAQ (reference sequence). The junction had 13 bases not matched to a gene; V was cut back by 6 bases and J by 4 bases. The CDR3 totals 17 residues. This TCR was recovered from a human donor with classical Hodgkin lymphoma. The chain is built from TRBV7-9 and TRBJ2-2; 8 nucleotides line up with TRBD2. Sequenced here: peripheral blood mononuclear cells (PBMCs), sampled before the second cycle of nivolumab. This CDR3 reads CASRETGGPSGTGELFF. The CDR3 region has the DNA TGTGCCAGCAGGGAAACGGGAGGGCCCTCGGGCACCGGGGAGCTGTTTTTT.